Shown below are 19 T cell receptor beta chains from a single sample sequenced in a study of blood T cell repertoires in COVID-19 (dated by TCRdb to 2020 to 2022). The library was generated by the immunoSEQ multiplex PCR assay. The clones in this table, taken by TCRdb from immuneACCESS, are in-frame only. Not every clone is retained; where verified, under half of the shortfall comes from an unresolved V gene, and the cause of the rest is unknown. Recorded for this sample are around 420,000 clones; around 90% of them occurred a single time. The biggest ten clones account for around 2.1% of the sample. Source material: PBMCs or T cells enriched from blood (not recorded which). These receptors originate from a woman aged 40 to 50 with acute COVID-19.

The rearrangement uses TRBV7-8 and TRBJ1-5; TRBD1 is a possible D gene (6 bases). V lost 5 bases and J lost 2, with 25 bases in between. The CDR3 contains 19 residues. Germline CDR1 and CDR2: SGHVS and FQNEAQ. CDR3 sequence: CASSNPERSGAFGNQPQHF. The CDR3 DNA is TGTGCCAGCAGCAATCCCGAGAGGTCAGGGGCCTTCGGCAATCAGCCCCAGCATTTT. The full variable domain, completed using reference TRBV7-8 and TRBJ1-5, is GAGVSQSPRYKVAKRGQDVALRCDPISGHVSLFWYQQALGQGPEFLTYFQNEAQLDKSGLPSDRFFAERPEGSVSTLKIQRTQQEDSAVYLCASSNPERSGAFGNQPQHFGDGTRLSIL.

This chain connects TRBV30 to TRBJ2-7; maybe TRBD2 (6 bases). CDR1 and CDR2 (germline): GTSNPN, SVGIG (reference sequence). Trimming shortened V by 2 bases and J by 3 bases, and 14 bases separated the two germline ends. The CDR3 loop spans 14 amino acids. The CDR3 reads CAWSFLRGNYEQYF. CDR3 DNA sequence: TGTGCCTGGAGTTTTCTCCGGGGGAACTACGAGCAGTACTTC.

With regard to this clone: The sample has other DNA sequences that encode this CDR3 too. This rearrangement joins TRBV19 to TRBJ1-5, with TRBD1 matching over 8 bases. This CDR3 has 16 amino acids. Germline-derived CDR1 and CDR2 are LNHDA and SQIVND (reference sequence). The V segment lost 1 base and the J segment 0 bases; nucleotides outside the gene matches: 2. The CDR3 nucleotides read TGTGCCAGTAGTATAGGGACAGGGTATAGCAATCAGCCCCAGCATTTT. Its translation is CASSIGTGYSNQPQHF.

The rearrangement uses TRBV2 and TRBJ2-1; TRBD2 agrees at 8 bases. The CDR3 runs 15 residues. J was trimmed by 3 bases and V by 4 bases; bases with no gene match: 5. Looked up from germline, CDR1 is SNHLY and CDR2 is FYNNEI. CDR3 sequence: CASSGGLAGYNEQFF. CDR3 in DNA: TGTGCCAGCAGTGGAGGTCTAGCGGGCTACAATGAGCAGTTCTTC.

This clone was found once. CDR3: CASSSLNQPQHF. As DNA, the CDR3 is TGTGCCAGCAGCTCTCTGAATCAGCCCCAGCATTTT. This chain uses TRBV5-8 with TRBJ1-5; unclear D gene. The germline V and J ends were trimmed by 3 bases and 4 bases, with 5 bases remaining between them. The length of the CDR3 is 12 residues. CDR1 and CDR2 from the germline V gene are SGHTS and YDEGEE.

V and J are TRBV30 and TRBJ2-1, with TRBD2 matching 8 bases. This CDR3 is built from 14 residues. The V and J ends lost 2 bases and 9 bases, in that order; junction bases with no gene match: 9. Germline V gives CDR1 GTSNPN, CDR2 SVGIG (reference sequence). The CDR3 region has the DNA TGTGCCTGGAGTCCCTGGACTAGCAAGTCTGAGCAGTTCTTC. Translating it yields CAWSPWTSKSEQFF.

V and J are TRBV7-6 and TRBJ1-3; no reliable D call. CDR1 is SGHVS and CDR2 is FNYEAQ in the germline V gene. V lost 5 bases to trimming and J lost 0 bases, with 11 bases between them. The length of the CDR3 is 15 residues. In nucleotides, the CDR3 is TGTGCCAGCAGCCCGCGGGTTGGCTCTGGAAACACCATATATTTT. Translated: CASSPRVGSGNTIYF.

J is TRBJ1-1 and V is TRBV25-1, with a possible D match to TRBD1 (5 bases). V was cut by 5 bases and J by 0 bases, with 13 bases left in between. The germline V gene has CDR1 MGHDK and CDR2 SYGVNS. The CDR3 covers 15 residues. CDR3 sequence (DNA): TGTGCCAGCAGTAGGGCAGGGTGGATGAACACTGAAGCTTTCTTT. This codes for CASSRAGWMNTEAFF.

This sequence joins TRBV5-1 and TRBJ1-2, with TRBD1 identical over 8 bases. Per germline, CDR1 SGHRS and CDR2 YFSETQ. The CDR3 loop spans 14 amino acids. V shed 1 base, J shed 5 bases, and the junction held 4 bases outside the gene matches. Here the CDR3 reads CASSLQGARYGYTF. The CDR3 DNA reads TGCGCCAGCAGCTTGCAGGGGGCGCGATATGGCTACACCTTC.

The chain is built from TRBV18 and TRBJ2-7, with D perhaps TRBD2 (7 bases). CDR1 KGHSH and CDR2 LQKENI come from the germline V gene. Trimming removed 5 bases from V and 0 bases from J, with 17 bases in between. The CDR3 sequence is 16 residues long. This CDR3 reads CASSSIAGEGSYEQYF. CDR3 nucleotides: TGTGCCAGCTCATCCATCGCAGGGGAGGGCTCCTACGAGCAGTACTTC.

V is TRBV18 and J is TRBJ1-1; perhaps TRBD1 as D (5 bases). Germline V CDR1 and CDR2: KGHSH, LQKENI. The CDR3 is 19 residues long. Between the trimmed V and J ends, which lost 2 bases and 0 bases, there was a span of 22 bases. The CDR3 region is CASSPTGSVFEWLNTEAFF. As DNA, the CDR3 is TGTGCCAGCTCACCAACAGGTTCAGTTTTCGAATGGTTGAACACTGAAGCTTTCTTT. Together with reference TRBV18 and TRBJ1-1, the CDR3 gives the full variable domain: NAGVMQNPRHLVRRRGQEARLRCSPMKGHSHVYWYRQLPEEGLKFMVYLQKENIIDESGMPKERFSAEFPKEGPSILRIQQVVRGDSAAYFCASSPTGSVFEWLNTEAFFGQGTRLTVV.

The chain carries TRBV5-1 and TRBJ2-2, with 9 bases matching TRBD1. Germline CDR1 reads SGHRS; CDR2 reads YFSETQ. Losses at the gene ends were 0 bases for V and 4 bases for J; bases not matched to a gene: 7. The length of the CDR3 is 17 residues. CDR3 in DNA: TGCGCCAGCAGCTTGGTGGGACAGGGCGTGAGCACCGGGGAGCTGTTTTTT. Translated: CASSLVGQGVSTGELFF. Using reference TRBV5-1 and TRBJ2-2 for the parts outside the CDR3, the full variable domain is KAGVTQTPRYLIKTRGQQVTLSCSPISGHRSVSWYQQTPGQGLQFLFEYFSETQRNKGNFPGRFSGRQFSNSRSEMNVSTLELGDSALYLCASSLVGQGVSTGELFFGEGSRLTVL.

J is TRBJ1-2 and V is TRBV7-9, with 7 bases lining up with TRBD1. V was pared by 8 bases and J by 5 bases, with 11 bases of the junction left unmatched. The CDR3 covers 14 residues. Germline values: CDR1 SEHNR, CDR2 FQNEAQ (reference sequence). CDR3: CASRYSGTDYGYTF. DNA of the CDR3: TGTGCCAGCCGATATTCCGGGACAGATTATGGCTACACCTTC.

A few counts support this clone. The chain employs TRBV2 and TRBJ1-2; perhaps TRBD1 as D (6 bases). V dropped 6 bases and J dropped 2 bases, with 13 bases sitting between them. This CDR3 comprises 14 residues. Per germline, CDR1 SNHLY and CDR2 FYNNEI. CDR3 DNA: TGTGCCAGCAGCCTCATGGACAGCAACTATGGCTACACCTTC. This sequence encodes CASSLMDSNYGYTF.

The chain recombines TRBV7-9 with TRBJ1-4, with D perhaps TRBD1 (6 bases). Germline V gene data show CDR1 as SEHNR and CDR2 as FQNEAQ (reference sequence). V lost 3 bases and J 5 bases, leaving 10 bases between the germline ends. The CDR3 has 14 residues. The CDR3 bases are TGTGCCAGCAGCTTCCAGGGGTCGAATGAAAAACTGTTTTTT. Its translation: CASSFQGSNEKLFF. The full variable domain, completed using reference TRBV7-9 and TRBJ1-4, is DTGVSQNPRHKITKRGQNVTFRCDPISEHNRLYWYRQTLGQGPEFLTYFQNEAQLEKSRLLSDRFSAERPKGSFSTLEIQRTEQGDSAMYLCASSFQGSNEKLFFGSGTQLSVL.

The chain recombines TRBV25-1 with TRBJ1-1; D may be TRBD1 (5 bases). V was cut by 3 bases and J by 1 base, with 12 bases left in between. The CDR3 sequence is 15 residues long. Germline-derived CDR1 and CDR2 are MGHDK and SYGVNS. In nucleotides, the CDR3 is TGTGCCAGCAGTGACCGTGGCAGGGCGAACACTGAAGCTTTCTTT. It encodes CASSDRGRANTEAFF.

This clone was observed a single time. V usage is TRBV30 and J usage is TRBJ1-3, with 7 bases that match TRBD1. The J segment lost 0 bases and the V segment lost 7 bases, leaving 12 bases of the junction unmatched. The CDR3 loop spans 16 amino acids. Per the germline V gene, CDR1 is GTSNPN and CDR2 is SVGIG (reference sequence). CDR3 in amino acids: CAFDKGQLFSGNTIYF. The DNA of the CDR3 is TGTGCCTTCGATAAGGGACAGCTTTTCTCTGGAAACACCATATATTTT. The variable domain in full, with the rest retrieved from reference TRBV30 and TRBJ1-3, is SQTIHQWPATLVQPVGSPLSLECTVEGTSNPNLYWYRQAAGRGLQLLFYSVGIGQISSEVPQNLSASRPQDRQFILSSKKLLLSDSGFYLCAFDKGQLFSGNTIYFGEGSWLTVV.

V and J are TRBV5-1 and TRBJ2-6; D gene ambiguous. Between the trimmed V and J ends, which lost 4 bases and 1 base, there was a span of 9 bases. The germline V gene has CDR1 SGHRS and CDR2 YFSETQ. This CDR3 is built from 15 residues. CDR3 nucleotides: TGCGCCAGCAGCCCTGAACTATCTGGGGCCAACGTCCTGACTTTC. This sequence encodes CASSPELSGANVLTF.

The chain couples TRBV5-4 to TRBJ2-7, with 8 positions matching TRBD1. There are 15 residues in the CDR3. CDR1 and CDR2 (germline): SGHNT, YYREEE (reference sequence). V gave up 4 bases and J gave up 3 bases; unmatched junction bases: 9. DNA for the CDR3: TGTGCCAGCAGCCAGGGGGCAGGGGGCAACTACGAGCAGTACTTC. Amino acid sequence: CASSQGAGGNYEQYF. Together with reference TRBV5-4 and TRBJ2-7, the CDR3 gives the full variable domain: ETGVTQSPTHLIKTRGQQVTLRCSSQSGHNTVSWYQQALGQGPQFIFQYYREEENGRGNFPPRFSGLQFPNYSSELNVNALELDDSALYLCASSQGAGGNYEQYFGPGTRLTVT.